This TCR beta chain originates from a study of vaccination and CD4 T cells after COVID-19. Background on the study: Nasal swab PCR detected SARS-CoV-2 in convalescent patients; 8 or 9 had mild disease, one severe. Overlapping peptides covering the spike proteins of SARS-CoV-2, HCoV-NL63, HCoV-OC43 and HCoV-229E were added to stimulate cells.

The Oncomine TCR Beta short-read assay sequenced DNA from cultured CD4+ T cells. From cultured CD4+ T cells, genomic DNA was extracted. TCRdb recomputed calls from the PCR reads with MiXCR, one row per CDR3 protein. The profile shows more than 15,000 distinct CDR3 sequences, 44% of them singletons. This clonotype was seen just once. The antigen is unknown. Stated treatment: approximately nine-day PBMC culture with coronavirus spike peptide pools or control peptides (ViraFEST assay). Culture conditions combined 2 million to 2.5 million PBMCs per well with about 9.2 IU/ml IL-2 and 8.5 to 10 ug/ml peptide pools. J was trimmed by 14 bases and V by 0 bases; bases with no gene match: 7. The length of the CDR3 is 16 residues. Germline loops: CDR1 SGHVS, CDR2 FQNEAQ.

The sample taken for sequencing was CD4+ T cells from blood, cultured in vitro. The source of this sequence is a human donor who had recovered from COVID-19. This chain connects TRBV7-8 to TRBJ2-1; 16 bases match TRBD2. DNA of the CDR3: TGTGCCAGCAGCTTAGCGGGACTAGCGGGAGGGGACAAGGAGTTCTTC. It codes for CASSLAGLAGGDKEFF.